A selection of T cell receptor beta chains follows, all from one sample in a study of control samples from healthy donors and cancer patients. Profiled with immunoSEQ multiplex PCR; TCRdb holds only in-frame clones, not every one. The sample records tens of thousands of clones, 91% being singletons. Sequenced input: blood. Receptors were obtained from a young man in good health. Each CDR3 is given with its conserved first and last residue. Fields, in order: clone size, V gene, D gene, J gene, CDR3 DNA, CDR3 protein. The D gene is left open where the match is weak. Clone sizes are given selectively: once, few, many, or a class where the clone is expanded.

NA	TRBV5-1	NA	TRBJ2-7	TGCGCCAGCAGCTTGGGACACGGGAACGTCTACGAGCAGTACTTC	CASSLGHGNVYEQYF
NA	TRBV6-1	TRBD2	TRBJ2-1	TGTGCCAGCAGTGAAGCTCTCGGACTAGCGGGGGGGCTAAGGTCCTACAATGAGCAGTTCTTC	CASSEALGLAGGLRSYNEQFF
once	TRBV5-4	NA	TRBJ2-5	TGTGCCAGCAGCTTGGCGGGGGCAGGCGGGGTACTATCGACCCAGTACTTC	CASSLAGAGGVLSTQYF
NA	TRBV6-1	NA	TRBJ2-7	TGTGCCAGCAGTGAATGGGGCGGGTCCTACGAGCAGTACTTC	CASSEWGGSYEQYF
NA	TRBV5-1	NA	TRBJ1-4	TGCGCCAGCAGTTCCACAGGAGGACGTGAAAAACTGTTTTTT	CASSSTGGREKLFF
NA	TRBV9	NA	TRBJ2-5	TGTGCCAGCAGCCCCCGTAGGGACAGCGGGCTGGGGACCCAGTACTTC	CASSPRRDSGLGTQYF
NA	TRBV10-3	TRBD1	TRBJ1-5	TGTGCCATCAGTGAGGGCTCGGGACAGATCAATCAGCCCCAGCATTTT	CAISEGSGQINQPQHF
NA	TRBV7-2	NA	TRBJ2-5	TGTGCCAGCAGCTTATTGAGTTGGGTAACGGAGACCCAGTACTTC	CASSLLSWVTETQYF
NA	TRBV19	NA	TRBJ2-2	TGTGCCAGTAGCGGACAGACTCACACCGGGGAGCTGTTTTTT	CASSGQTHTGELFF
NA	TRBV28	TRBD2	TRBJ2-5	TGTGCCAGCAGTGGGTCGGGGGGGCCGTTTAGTGGGACCCAGTACTTC	CASSGSGGPFSGTQYF
NA	TRBV19	TRBD1	TRBJ1-2	TGTGCCAGTAGTCTCCGGACAGGGGGAGGCTACACCTTC	CASSLRTGGGYTF
NA	TRBV19	TRBD1	TRBJ2-7	TGTGCCAGTAGCGCAGGGGGCGTGGGGGAGCAGTACTTC	CASSAGGVGEQYF
NA	TRBV6-6	NA	TRBJ1-2	TGTGCCAGCAGTTACTCAAAGGGCTACACCTTC	CASSYSKGYTF
NA	TRBV7-9	NA	TRBJ2-5	TGTGCCAGCAGCTCACAGGGAAGCCAAGAGACCCAGTACTTC	CASSSQGSQETQYF
NA	TRBV30	NA	TRBJ1-3	TGTGCCTGGAGTGCGCAGGCGAGGAGAAACACCATATATTTT	CAWSAQARRNTIYF
NA	TRBV19	TRBD1	TRBJ1-4	TGTGCCAGTAGTATAGGGACAGGAAGAACTAATGAAAAACTGTTTTTT	CASSIGTGRTNEKLFF